This T cell receptor beta chain originates from a study of metastatic and nonmetastatic thyroid tumors. Across the study: Repertoire data that came from the blood and tumor or nodule tissue of malignant and benign thyroid patients were compared. Study-level points and caveats: As reported, TCR beta diversity in blood and tumor was significantly higher in malignant thyroid tumors than in benign nodules.

This clone was observed many times. The antigen remains unidentified. Original processing methods: A papillary thyroid cancer distant-metastasis classifier was built from CDR3 differences across clinicopathological groups. TCRdb re-clonotyped the PCR reads via MiXCR. Here the V and J calls rest on TCRdb's processing, not on the authors' analysis. In the table there are fewer than 25,000 clones, about 23% of which are singletons. Each patient came to thyroid surgery without any prior treatment (of any kind). Trimming shortened V by 0 bases and J by 4 bases, and 3 bases separated the two germline ends. This CDR3 spans 13 amino acids. CDR1 KGHDR and CDR2 SFDVKD come from the germline V gene.

This sequence originates from a male donor with papillary thyroid cancer or a benign thyroid nodule (not recorded which). Some clones in this sample may be carry-over from other donors' samples. The chain joins TRBV24-1 to TRBJ2-1; no firm D call. The sequenced material came from blood. This CDR3 is CATSDLQYNEQFF. The CDR3 DNA reads TGTGCCACCAGTGATTTGCAGTACAATGAGCAGTTCTTC.